These 18 T cell receptor beta chains were sequenced from one sample in a study of cytomegalovirus exposure and HLA in healthy donors. PCR involved 60 Vbeta and 13 Jbeta primers. Profiled with immunoSEQ multiplex PCR; TCRdb holds only in-frame clones, not every one. Among more than 95,000 clones listed, approximately 72% were seen once. The source material was PBMCs. The receptors stem from a woman in her forties or fifties in good health and CMV-seronegative.

This chain joins TRBV7-9 and TRBJ2-3, with TRBD2 matching 9 bases. In germline, CDR1 is SEHNR, CDR2 FQNEAQ (reference sequence). Trimming at V came to 2 bases and at J to 6 bases, leaving 6 bases not matched to a gene. CDR3 size: 15 residues. The CDR3 coding sequence is TGTGCCAGCAGCTTATGGCGGGAGGGCGGTGATACGCAGTATTTT. Translation: CASSLWREGGDTQYF.

CDR3 region: CASSQWGTSGRLVTDTQYF. In DNA form, the CDR3 reads TGCGCCAGCAGTCAGTGGGGCACTAGCGGGAGATTAGTCACAGATACGCAGTATTTT. The V and J genes are TRBV23-1 and TRBJ2-3, with TRBD2 identical over 11 bases. TRBV23-1 carries the ORF label, with uncertain function. The CDR3 contains 19 residues. The junction had 13 bases not matched to a gene; V was cut back by 3 bases and J by 2 bases.

At least ten counts were recorded for this clone. The chain carries TRBV6-6 and TRBJ2-2, with unresolved D. Germline V lookup: CDR1 MNHNY, CDR2 SVGAGI (reference sequence). The CDR3 is 11 amino acids. The V and J ends lost 8 bases and 6 bases respectively, with 7 bases between them. DNA of the CDR3: TGTGCCAGCTTTATAGCCGGGGAGCTGTTTTTT. Translated: CASFIAGELFF.

CDR3 sequence: CASSLMGGRISPHYEQYF. As DNA, the CDR3 is TGTGCCAGCTCCCTCATGGGCGGGAGGATTTCCCCTCACTACGAGCAGTACTTC. The V and J genes are TRBV18 and TRBJ2-7; TRBD2 matches at 8 bases. Germline CDR1 and CDR2: KGHSH and LQKENI. This CDR3 has 18 residues. After removal of 6 bases from V and 3 bases from J, the junction contained 19 bases not matched to a gene.

The table lists this clone with a few counts. The chain carries TRBV15 and TRBJ2-2; TRBD1 matches 9 bases. The CDR3 is 18 amino acids. The germline V gene has CDR1 LNHNV and CDR2 YYDKDF (reference sequence). Trimming took 3 bases from V and 0 from J; bases not matched to a gene: 8. The CDR3 DNA reads TGTGCCACCAGCAGGGGACAGGGAACCAACGCGAACACCGGGGAGCTGTTTTTT. Amino acid sequence: CATSRGQGTNANTGELFF.

The rearrangement joins TRBV18 to TRBJ2-5, with TRBD1 identical over 7 bases. The germline V gene encodes CDR1 KGHSH and CDR2 LQKENI. V was clipped by 2 bases and J by 6 bases; unmatched bases: 6. CDR3 length equals 14 residues. The CDR3 sequence is CASSPGTVEKTQYF. The CDR3 region has the DNA TGTGCCAGCTCACCAGGGACAGTTGAGAAGACCCAGTACTTC.

This rearrangement joins TRBV6-5 to TRBJ2-5; weak D call: TRBD1 (5 bases). The end of the DNA aligns better with TRBJ2-7, so the J call may be wrong. Germline loops: CDR1 MNHEY, CDR2 SVGAGI. The CDR3 is 12 residues long. In DNA form, the CDR3 reads TGTGCCAGCAGTTACCCAGGGTTCGAGCAGTACTTC. Translation: CASSYPGFEQYF.

A few counts support this clone. V is TRBV18 and J is TRBJ1-5; a weak D match, TRBD1 (6 bases). Germline V lookup: CDR1 KGHSH, CDR2 LQKENI. The CDR3 length is 13 residues. V was cut by 3 bases and J by 5 bases, with 8 bases left in between. CDR3 protein: CASSPRQDQPQHF. The CDR3 coding sequence is TGTGCCAGCTCACCCCGACAGGATCAGCCCCAGCATTTT. Drawing the rest from reference TRBV18 and TRBJ1-5, the complete variable domain is NAGVMQNPRHLVRRRGQEARLRCSPMKGHSHVYWYRQLPEEGLKFMVYLQKENIIDESGMPKERFSAEFPKEGPSILRIQQVVRGDSAAYFCASSPRQDQPQHFGDGTRLSIL.

V and J are TRBV7-2 and TRBJ1-6; 8 bases are shared with TRBD1. CDR3 length: 15 residues. Germline V lookup: CDR1 SGHTA, CDR2 FQGNSA. The J segment lost 9 bases and the V segment lost 5 bases, leaving 9 bases of the junction unmatched. The CDR3 coding sequence is TGTGCCAGCAGCGACAGCCAGGGGGCCAGTTCACCCCTCCACTTT. This codes for CASSDSQGASSPLHF. The whole variable domain, filled in from reference TRBV7-2 and TRBJ1-6, reads GAGVSQSPSNKVTEKGKDVELRCDPISGHTALYWYRQSLGQGLEFLIYFQGNSAPDKSGLPSDRFSAERTGGSVSTLTIQRTQQEDSAVYLCASSDSQGASSPLHFGNGTRLTVT.

Written as DNA, the CDR3 is TGTGCCAGCTCACCAGGGGAGGGGGTTGGTTCCAAAAACATTCAGTACTTC. It specifies CASSPGEGVGSKNIQYF. This chain connects TRBV18 to TRBJ2-4, with D perhaps TRBD2 (7 bases). Looked up from germline, CDR1 is KGHSH and CDR2 is LQKENI. The CDR3 has 17 amino acids. The V end lost 2 bases, the J end lost 2 bases, and 16 bases lay between the germline ends.

This clone was observed a few times. The chain uses TRBV19 and TRBJ2-5; 7 nucleotides align to TRBD1. Germline CDR1 LNHDA, CDR2 SQIVND (reference sequence). V shed 5 bases, J shed 2 bases, and the junction held 2 bases outside the gene matches. The CDR3 extends over 13 amino acids. The CDR3 DNA is TGTGCCAGTAGTGGGACAGTACAAGAGACCCAGTACTTC. This gives the protein CASSGTVQETQYF.

This chain links TRBV6-1 with TRBJ2-3; D ambiguous. This CDR3 is 14 amino acids long. From germline, CDR1 is MNHNS and CDR2 SASEGT. Between the trimmed V and J ends, which lost 2 bases and 6 bases, there was a span of 12 bases. The CDR3 DNA sequence: TGTGCCAGCAGTGAATCCCCTTTTCTTGATACGCAGTATTTT. As protein: CASSESPFLDTQYF.

The chain carries TRBV4-2 and TRBJ1-6; 7 bases are shared with TRBD1. V shed 0 bases and J 9 bases; nucleotides not matched to a gene: 8. The CDR3 extends over 16 amino acids. CDR1 is LGHNA, CDR2 YNFKEQ, per germline. The CDR3 DNA is TGTGCCAGCAGCCAAGATACAGCAGGGGGTCGTTCACCCCTCCACTTT. Protein: CASSQDTAGGRSPLHF.

This clone turned up a few times. The chain links TRBV9 to TRBJ2-1; 13 nucleotides align to TRBD2. V was pared by 0 bases and J by 7 bases, with 4 bases of the junction left unmatched. This CDR3 comprises 16 residues. Per the germline V gene, CDR1 is SGDLS and CDR2 is YYNGEE. CDR3 residues: CASSVGGTSGINEQFF. The CDR3 DNA follows: TGTGCCAGCAGCGTAGGGGGGACTAGCGGGATTAATGAGCAGTTCTTC.

V gene TRBV4-1 combines with J gene TRBJ1-2, with 8 bases aligning to TRBD1. V was pared by 0 bases and J by 6 bases, with 18 bases of the junction left unmatched. The germline CDR1 and CDR2 sequences are MGHRA and YSYEKL. CDR3 size: 19 residues. The CDR3 reads CASSQDDPSDRADINGYTF. As DNA, the CDR3 is TGCGCCAGCAGCCAAGATGACCCCTCGGACAGGGCAGACATAAATGGCTACACCTTC.

The chain employs TRBV5-1 and TRBJ2-7; no clear D. Trimming shortened V by 2 bases and J by 1 base, and 10 bases separated the two germline ends. This CDR3 has 14 amino acids. Germline V gives CDR1 SGHRS, CDR2 YFSETQ. CDR3 sequence: CASSFQQDSYEQYF. CDR3 coding DNA: TGCGCCAGCAGCTTTCAACAAGATTCCTACGAGCAGTACTTC.

The CDR3 coding sequence is TGTGCCAGCAGCTTAGCCCCTAGCGGGGATACGCAGTATTTT. Translated: CASSLAPSGDTQYF. This chain links TRBV7-8 with TRBJ2-3, with 8 bases that match TRBD2. Germline CDR1 reads SGHVS; CDR2 reads FQNEAQ. Losses at the gene ends were 0 bases for V and 6 bases for J; bases not matched to a gene: 2. CDR3 length equals 14 residues. Looking up the rest from reference TRBV7-8 and TRBJ2-3 gives the full variable domain: GAGVSQSPRYKVAKRGQDVALRCDPISGHVSLFWYQQALGQGPEFLTYFQNEAQLDKSGLPSDRFFAERPEGSVSTLKIQRTQQEDSAVYLCASSLAPSGDTQYFGPGTRLTVL.

This chain links TRBV27 with TRBJ2-1, with D possibly being TRBD1 (5 bases). Looked up from germline, CDR1 is MNHEY and CDR2 is SMNVEV (reference sequence). The CDR3 extends over 15 amino acids. With 6 bases removed from V and 9 bases from J, the gap between germline ends came to 21 bases. DNA of the CDR3: TGTGCCAGCAGCGATACAGGTTCGTTTGGTGGTGAGCAGTTCTTC. Translated: CASSDTGSFGGEQFF.